This is a list of T cell receptor beta chains from one sample in a study of T cells in tuberculosis. TCRdb keeps only in-frame clones here, not all; method: immunoSEQ multiplex PCR. The sample yields about 35,000 clones, roughly nine tenths seen once. Sequences were derived from PBMCs, sampled at tuberculosis diagnosis. Receptors were obtained from an adult with tuberculosis. Each CDR3 is given with its conserved first and last residue. The D gene is left open where the match is weak. Some rows mark clone size as missing; the rest say once, few, many or name a class of expanded clone.

abundance	len	v_gene	d_gene	j_gene	CDR3nt	CDR3aa
-	15	TRBV7-2	-	TRBJ1-6	TGTGCCAGCAGCTTGGGGGGTTCTGATAATTCACCCCTCCACTTT	CASSLGGSDNSPLHF
-	14	TRBV7-2	TRBD1	TRBJ1-2	TGTGCCAGCAGCTCGTTGGACAGGAAAGGTGGCTACACCTTC	CASSSLDRKGGYTF
-	15	TRBV7-2	TRBD1	TRBJ2-7	TGTGCCAGCAGCTTAGCCGGGACAGAATCCTACGAGCAGTACTTC	CASSLAGTESYEQYF
few	18	TRBV7-2	TRBD1	TRBJ2-6	TGTGCCAGCAGCTCCCTCAGGGGGCGCCTCTCTGGGGCCAACGTCCTGACTTTC	CASSSLRGRLSGANVLTF
once	15	TRBV9	TRBD1	TRBJ2-7	TGTGCCAGCAGCGTCGGACAGGGGACTGCCTACGAGCAGTACTTC	CASSVGQGTAYEQYF
-	17	TRBV4-3	TRBD1	TRBJ2-7	TGCGCCAGCAGCCAAGCAAAACCCGACAGGGGAGACTACGAGCAGTACTTC	CASSQAKPDRGDYEQYF
-	15	TRBV6-6	TRBD2	TRBJ2-3	TGTGCCAGCAGCAGACTAGCGGGGCCCACAGATACGCAGTATTTT	CASSRLAGPTDTQYF
-	15	TRBV18	-	TRBJ1-1	TGTGCCAGCTCACCCTCGGGGGGTTTTAACACTGAAGCTTTCTTT	CASSPSGGFNTEAFF
-	15	TRBV10-3	-	TRBJ2-7	TGTGCCATCAGGGTAATGGACAGCGTAGCCTACGAGCAGTACTTC	CAIRVMDSVAYEQYF
-	17	TRBV10-3	TRBD2	TRBJ2-1	TGTGCCATCAGTCCCTCCCCCGGAGTAGCGGGAAACAATGAGCAGTTCTTC	CAISPSPGVAGNNEQFF
-	15	TRBV6-1	-	TRBJ2-7	TGTGCCAGCGAAGGGGGGACTATATACCGCTACGAGCAGTACTTC	CASEGGTIYRYEQYF
-	14	TRBV6-5	-	TRBJ1-2	TGTGCCAGCAGACCTCAGACTCGAAACTATGGCTACACCTTC	CASRPQTRNYGYTF
-	15	TRBV28	TRBD1	TRBJ2-7	TGTGCCAGCAGTTTACCCGGACAGGGGGGCTACGAGCAGTACTTC	CASSLPGQGGYEQYF
few	18	TRBV4-1	TRBD1	TRBJ1-5	TGCGCCAGCAGCCAAGAAGGGGGACAGCAGTCCTTCTTACAGCCCCAGCATTTT	CASSQEGGQQSFLQPQHF
-	14	TRBV30	-	TRBJ1-2	TGTGCCTGGACTCCCGAAACAGGGCGCAATGGCTACACCTTC	CAWTPETGRNGYTF
-	13	TRBV11-3	-	TRBJ2-5	TGTGCCAGCAGCTTAAACGGTCAAGAGACCCAGTACTTC	CASSLNGQETQYF
-	15	TRBV7-2	TRBD1	TRBJ1-3	TGTGCCAGCAGCTTAGGGTGGGGACAGGGAAACACCATATATTTT	CASSLGWGQGNTIYF
few	15	TRBV27	TRBD1	TRBJ2-6	TGTGCCAGCGGACAGGGGGCGTCGGGGGCCAACGTCCTGACTTTC	CASGQGASGANVLTF